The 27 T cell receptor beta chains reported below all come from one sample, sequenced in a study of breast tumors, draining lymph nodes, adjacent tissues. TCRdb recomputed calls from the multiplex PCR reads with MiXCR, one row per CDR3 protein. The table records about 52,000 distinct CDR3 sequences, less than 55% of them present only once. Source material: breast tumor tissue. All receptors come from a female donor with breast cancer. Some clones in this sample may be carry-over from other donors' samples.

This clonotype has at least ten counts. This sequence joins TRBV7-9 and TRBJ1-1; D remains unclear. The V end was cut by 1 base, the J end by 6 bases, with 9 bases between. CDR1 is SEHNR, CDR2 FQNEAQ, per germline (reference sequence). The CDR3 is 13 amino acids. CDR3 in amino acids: CASSLDPQPEAFF. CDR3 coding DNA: TGTGCCAGCAGCTTAGACCCTCAGCCTGAAGCTTTCTTT.

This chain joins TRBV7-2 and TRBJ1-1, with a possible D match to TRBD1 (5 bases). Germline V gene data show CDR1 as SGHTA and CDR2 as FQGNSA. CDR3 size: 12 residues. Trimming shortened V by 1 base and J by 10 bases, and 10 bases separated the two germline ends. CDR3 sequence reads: CASSLEGLAAFF. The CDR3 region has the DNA TGTGCCAGCAGCTTAGAGGGGCTAGCAGCTTTCTTT.

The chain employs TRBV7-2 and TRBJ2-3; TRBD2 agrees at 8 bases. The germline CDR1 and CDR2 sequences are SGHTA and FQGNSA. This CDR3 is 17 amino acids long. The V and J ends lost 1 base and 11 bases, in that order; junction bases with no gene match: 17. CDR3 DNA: TGTGCCAGCAGCTTAGACTTGGATCTAGCGGGTAGGTTTCAGCAGTATTTT. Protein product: CASSLDLDLAGRFQQYF. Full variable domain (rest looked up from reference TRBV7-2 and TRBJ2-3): GAGVSQSPSNKVTEKGKDVELRCDPISGHTALYWYRQSLGQGLEFLIYFQGNSAPDKSGLPSDRFSAERTGGSVSTLTIQRTQQEDSAVYLCASSLDLDLAGRFQQYFGPGTRLTVL.

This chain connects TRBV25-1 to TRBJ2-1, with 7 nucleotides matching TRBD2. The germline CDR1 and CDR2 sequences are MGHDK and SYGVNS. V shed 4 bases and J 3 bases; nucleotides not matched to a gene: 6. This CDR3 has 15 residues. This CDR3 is CASSGGLADYNEQFF. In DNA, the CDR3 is TGTGCCAGCAGTGGCGGCCTAGCGGACTACAATGAGCAGTTCTTC.

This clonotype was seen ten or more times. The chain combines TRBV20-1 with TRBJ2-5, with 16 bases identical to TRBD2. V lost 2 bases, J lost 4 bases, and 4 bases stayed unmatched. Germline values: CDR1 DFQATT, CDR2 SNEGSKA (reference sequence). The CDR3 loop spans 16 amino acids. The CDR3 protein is CSARPGLAGGGETQYF. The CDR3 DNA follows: TGCAGTGCTAGACCGGGACTAGCGGGGGGGGGAGAGACCCAGTACTTC.

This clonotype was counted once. CDR3 nucleotide sequence: TGTGCCACCAGTGATTTATCCGGGAGTTACAATGAGCAGTTCTTC. Its translation: CATSDLSGSYNEQFF. The chain carries TRBV24-1 and TRBJ2-1; perhaps TRBD2 as D (6 bases). The CDR3 loop spans 15 amino acids. The V end lost 1 base, the J end lost 4 bases, and 10 bases lay between the germline ends. In germline, CDR1 is KGHDR, CDR2 SFDVKD.

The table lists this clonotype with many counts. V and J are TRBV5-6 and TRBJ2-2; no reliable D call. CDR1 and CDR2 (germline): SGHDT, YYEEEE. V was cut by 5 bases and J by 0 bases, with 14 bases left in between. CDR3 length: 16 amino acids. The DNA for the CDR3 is TGTGCCAGCAGATTAGGTCTGTCCGCGAACACCGGGGAGCTGTTTTTT. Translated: CASRLGLSANTGELFF.

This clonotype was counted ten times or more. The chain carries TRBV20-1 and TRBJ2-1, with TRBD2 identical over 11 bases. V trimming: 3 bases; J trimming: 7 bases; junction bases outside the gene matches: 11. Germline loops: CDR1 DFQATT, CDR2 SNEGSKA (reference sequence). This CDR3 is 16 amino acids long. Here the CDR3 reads CSASGRTSGSGNEQFF. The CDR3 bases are TGCAGTGCTAGTGGACGAACTAGCGGGAGCGGTAATGAGCAGTTCTTC.

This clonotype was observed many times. In DNA, the CDR3 is TGTGCCAGCAGCCAATCCTGGACTAGCGGGCGTAGACGTAGTAATGAGCAGTTCTTC. Translation gives CASSQSWTSGRRRSNEQFF. The V gene is TRBV16, the J gene TRBJ2-1; TRBD2 aligns across 11 bases. This CDR3 is 19 amino acids long. V was clipped by 0 bases and J by 7 bases; unmatched bases: 14. From germline, CDR1 is KGHSY and CDR2 FQNENV. Complete variable domain (other parts from reference TRBV16 and TRBJ2-1): GEEVAQTPKHLVRGEGQKAKLYCAPIKGHSYVFWYQQVLKNEFKFLISFQNENVFDETGMPKERFSAKCLPNSPCSLEIQATKLEDSAVYFCASSQSWTSGRRRSNEQFFGPGTRLTVL.

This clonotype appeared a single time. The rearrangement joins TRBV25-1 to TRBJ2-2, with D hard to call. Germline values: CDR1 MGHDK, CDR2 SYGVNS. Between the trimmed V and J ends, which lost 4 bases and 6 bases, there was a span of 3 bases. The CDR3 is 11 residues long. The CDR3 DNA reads TGTGCCAGCAGTGTACCCGGGGAGCTGTTTTTT. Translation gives CASSVPGELFF.

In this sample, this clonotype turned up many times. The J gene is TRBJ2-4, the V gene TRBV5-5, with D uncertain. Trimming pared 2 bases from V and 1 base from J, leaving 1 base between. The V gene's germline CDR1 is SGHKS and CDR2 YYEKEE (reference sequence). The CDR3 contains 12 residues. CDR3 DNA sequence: TGTGCCAGCAGCTTTGCCAAAAACATTCAGTACTTC. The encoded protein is CASSFAKNIQYF.

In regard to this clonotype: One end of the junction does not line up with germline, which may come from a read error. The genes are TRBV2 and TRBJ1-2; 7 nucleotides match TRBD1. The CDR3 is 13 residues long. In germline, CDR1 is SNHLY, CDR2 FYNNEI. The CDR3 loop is CASRDRNGQEQSF. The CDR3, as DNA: TGTGCCAGCAGGGACAGAAATGGACAGGAGCAGTCCTTC.

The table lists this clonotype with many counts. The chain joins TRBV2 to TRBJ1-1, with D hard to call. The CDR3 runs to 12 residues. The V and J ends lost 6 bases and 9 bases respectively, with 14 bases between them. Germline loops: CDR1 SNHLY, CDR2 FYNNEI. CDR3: CASSQEAEQAFF. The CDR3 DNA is TGTGCCAGCAGCCAAGAGGCAGAACAAGCTTTCTTT.

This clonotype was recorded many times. CDR3 DNA: TGTGCCAGCAGCGGAGGCTCTCTAGTCGGCGAGCAGTACTTC. Protein sequence: CASSGGSLVGEQYF. This chain joins TRBV9 and TRBJ2-7; D remains unclear. The CDR3 extends over 14 amino acids. The V gene's germline CDR1 is SGDLS and CDR2 YYNGEE. The ends were cut back, 3 bases at V and 6 bases at J, with 16 bases in the middle.

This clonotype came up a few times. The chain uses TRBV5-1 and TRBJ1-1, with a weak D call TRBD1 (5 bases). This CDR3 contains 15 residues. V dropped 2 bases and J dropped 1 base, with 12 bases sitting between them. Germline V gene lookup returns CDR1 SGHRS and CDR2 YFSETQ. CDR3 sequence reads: CASSFSTQGNTEAFF. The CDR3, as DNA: TGCGCCAGCAGCTTCTCTACTCAGGGGAACACTGAAGCTTTCTTT.

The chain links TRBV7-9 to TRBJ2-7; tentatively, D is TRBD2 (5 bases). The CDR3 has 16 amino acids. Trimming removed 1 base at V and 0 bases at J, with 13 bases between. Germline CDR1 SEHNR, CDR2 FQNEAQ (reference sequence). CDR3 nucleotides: TGTGCCAGCAGCTTAGTACCTCCGGGATTCTCCTACGAGCAGTACTTC. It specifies CASSLVPPGFSYEQYF.

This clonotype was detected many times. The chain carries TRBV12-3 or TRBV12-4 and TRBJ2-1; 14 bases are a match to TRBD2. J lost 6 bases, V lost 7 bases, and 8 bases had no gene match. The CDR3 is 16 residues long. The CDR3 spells CASTNTGTSGSNEQFF. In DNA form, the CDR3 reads TGTGCCAGCACCAACACCGGGACTAGCGGGAGCAATGAGCAGTTCTTC.

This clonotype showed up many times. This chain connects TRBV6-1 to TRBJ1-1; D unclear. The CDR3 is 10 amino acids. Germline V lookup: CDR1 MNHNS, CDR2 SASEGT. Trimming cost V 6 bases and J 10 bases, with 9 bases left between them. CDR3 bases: TGTGCCAGCAGAGGAACCACAGCTTTCTTT. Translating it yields CASRGTTAFF.

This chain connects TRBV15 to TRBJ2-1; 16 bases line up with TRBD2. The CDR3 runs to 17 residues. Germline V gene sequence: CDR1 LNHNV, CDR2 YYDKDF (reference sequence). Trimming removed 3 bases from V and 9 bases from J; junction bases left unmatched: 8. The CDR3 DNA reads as TGTGCCACCAGCAGCTCCCCGGGACTAGCGGGAGGGAGTGAGCAGTTCTTC. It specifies CATSSSPGLAGGSEQFF.

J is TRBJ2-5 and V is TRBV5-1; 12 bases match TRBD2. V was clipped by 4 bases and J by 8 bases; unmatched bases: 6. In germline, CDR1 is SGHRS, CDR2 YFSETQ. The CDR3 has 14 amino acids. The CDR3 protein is CASSPSGREGTQYF. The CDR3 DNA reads TGCGCCAGCAGCCCTAGCGGGAGGGAAGGCACCCAGTACTTC.

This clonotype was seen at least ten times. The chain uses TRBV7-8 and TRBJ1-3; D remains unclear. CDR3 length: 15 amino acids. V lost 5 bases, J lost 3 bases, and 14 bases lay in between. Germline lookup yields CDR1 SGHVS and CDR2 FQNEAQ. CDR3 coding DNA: TGTGCCAGCAGCCCCCGGTCGGGTTTTGGAAACACCATATATTTT. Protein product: CASSPRSGFGNTIYF.

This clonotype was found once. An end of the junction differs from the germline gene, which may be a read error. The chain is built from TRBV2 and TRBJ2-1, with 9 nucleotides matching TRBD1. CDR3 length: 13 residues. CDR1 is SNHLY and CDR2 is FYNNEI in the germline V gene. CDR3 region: CASSEDRGDEQLF. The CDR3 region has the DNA TGCGCCAGCAGTGAGGACAGGGGTGATGAGCAGCTCTTC.

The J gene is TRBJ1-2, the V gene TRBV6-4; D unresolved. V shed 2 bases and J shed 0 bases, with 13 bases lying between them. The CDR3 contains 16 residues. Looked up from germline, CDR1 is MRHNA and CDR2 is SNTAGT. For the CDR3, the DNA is TGTGCCAGCAGTGACGAGGCGACCAGAGCTAACTATGGCTACACCTTC. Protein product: CASSDEATRANYGYTF.

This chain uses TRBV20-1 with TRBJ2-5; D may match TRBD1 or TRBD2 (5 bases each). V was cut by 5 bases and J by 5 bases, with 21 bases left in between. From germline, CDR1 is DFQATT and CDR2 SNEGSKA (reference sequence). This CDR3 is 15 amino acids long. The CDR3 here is CSAPIRDARFETQYF. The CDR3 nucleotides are TGCAGTGCTCCGATCCGGGACGCGAGGTTCGAGACCCAGTACTTC.

Here the CDR3 reads CSANRDTAYEQYF. For the CDR3, the DNA is TGCAGTGCTAATCGGGACACTGCCTACGAGCAGTACTTC. This chain connects TRBV20-1 to TRBJ2-7; maybe TRBD1 (6 bases). Trimming shortened V by 4 bases and J by 2 bases, and 12 bases separated the two germline ends. This CDR3 is 13 amino acids long. Germline-derived CDR1 and CDR2 are DFQATT and SNEGSKA (reference sequence).

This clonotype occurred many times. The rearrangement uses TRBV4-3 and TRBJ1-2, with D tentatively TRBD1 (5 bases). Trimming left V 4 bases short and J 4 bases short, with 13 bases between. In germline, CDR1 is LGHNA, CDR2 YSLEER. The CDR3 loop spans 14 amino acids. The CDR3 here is CASSPTGEPYGYTF. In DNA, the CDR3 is TGCGCCAGCAGCCCCACAGGCGAACCCTATGGCTACACCTTC.

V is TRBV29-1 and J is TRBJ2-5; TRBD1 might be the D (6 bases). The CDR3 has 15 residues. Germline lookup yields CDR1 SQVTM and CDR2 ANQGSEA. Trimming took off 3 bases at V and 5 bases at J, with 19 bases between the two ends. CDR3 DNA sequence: TGCAGCGTTGACATAGGGACAACCAAAAGGGAGACCCAGTACTTC. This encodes CSVDIGTTKRETQYF.